Shown below are 30 T cell receptor beta chains from a single sample sequenced in a study of blood T cell repertoires in COVID-19 (dated by TCRdb to the early 2020s). To prepare the library, the immunoSEQ multiplex PCR assay was applied. In its TCRdb copy, this immuneACCESS table keeps in-frame sequences only and misses some clones. Where compared with another copy, unresolved V genes explain less than half of these, and the others have no known cause. The sample yields roughly 190,000 clones; approximately 87% were counted once. Clones ranked in the top ten supply around 3.5% of the sample. The sequenced sample was peripheral blood. Every receptor here comes from a young man with active or convalescent COVID-19.

This chain uses TRBV27 with TRBJ2-3, with TRBD2 matching 16 bases. With 6 bases clipped from V and 4 bases from J, the junction kept 4 bases outside the gene matches. Germline V gene sequence: CDR1 MNHEY, CDR2 SMNVEV (reference sequence). The CDR3 sequence is 16 residues long. CDR3 amino acids: CASRGLAGGGADTQYF. For the CDR3, the DNA is TGTGCCAGCAGGGGACTAGCGGGAGGGGGCGCAGATACGCAGTATTTT.

This rearrangement joins TRBV27 to TRBJ2-7, with a possible D match to TRBD1 (6 bases). From germline, CDR1 is MNHEY and CDR2 SMNVEV (reference sequence). V was pared by 4 bases and J by 5 bases, with 21 bases between. The CDR3 extends over 16 amino acids. CDR3 region: CASSSTQGIRSDEQYF. The DNA for the CDR3 is TGTGCCAGCAGTTCCACACAGGGTATAAGGTCCGACGAGCAGTACTTC.

This chain joins TRBV19 and TRBJ2-1, with D uncertain. Trimming removed 3 bases at V and 0 bases at J, with 9 bases between. Germline V gene lookup returns CDR1 LNHDA and CDR2 SQIVND (reference sequence). The CDR3 spans 15 residues. The CDR3 DNA reads TGTGCCAGTAGTATCGAGGATAGCTCCTACAATGAGCAGTTCTTC. Translation: CASSIEDSSYNEQFF.

This chain connects TRBV2 to TRBJ1-1, with TRBD1 identical over 10 bases. The CDR3 covers 13 residues. J gave up 9 bases and V 3 bases, and 4 bases lay outside the gene matches. CDR1 and CDR2 from the germline V gene are SNHLY and FYNNEI. In DNA, the CDR3 is TGTGCCAGCAGTGAGTGGGACAGGGGACAAGCTTTCTTT. Translating gives CASSEWDRGQAFF.

The chain has TRBV6-6 and TRBJ1-2; 12 bases match TRBD1. The J segment lost 7 bases and the V segment lost 7 bases, leaving 4 bases of the junction unmatched. CDR3 length equals 13 residues. Germline values: CDR1 MNHNY, CDR2 SVGAGI (reference sequence). This chain's CDR3 is CASTGQGAFGYTF. CDR3 DNA: TGTGCCAGCACGGGACAGGGGGCATTTGGCTACACCTTC.

V is TRBV7-2 and J is TRBJ1-4; a possible D gene is TRBD1 (5 bases). V lost 6 bases and J 8 bases, leaving 16 bases between the germline ends. The germline V gene has CDR1 SGHTA and CDR2 FQGNSA. The CDR3 covers 14 residues. CDR3 bases: TGTGCCAGCAGATTACCAGGGTTAGCCGAAAAACTGTTTTTT. Its translation is CASRLPGLAEKLFF.

This rearrangement joins TRBV7-2 to TRBJ1-5; the D is unclear. There are 13 residues in the CDR3. Germline V lookup: CDR1 SGHTA, CDR2 FQGNSA. Trimming shortened V by 2 bases and J by 7 bases, and 9 bases separated the two germline ends. CDR3 loop: CASSLRRGQPQHF. For the CDR3, the DNA is TGTGCCAGCAGCTTACGGCGCGGCCAGCCCCAGCATTTT. The full variable domain, completed using reference TRBV7-2 and TRBJ1-5, is GAGVSQSPSNKVTEKGKDVELRCDPISGHTALYWYRQSLGQGLEFLIYFQGNSAPDKSGLPSDRFSAERTGGSVSTLTIQRTQQEDSAVYLCASSLRRGQPQHFGDGTRLSIL.

J is TRBJ2-3 and V is TRBV11-3; a weak D match, TRBD1 (5 bases). Trimming took off 2 bases at V and 1 base at J, with 7 bases between the two ends. From germline, CDR1 is SGHNT and CDR2 YENEEA. The CDR3 is 14 amino acids. The CDR3 sequence is CASSLSRGTDTQYF. The CDR3 coding sequence is TGTGCCAGCAGCTTATCCAGGGGCACAGATACGCAGTATTTT.

The V gene is TRBV4-1, the J gene TRBJ1-1; 7 nucleotides match TRBD1. Germline V gene data show CDR1 as MGHRA and CDR2 as YSYEKL. CDR3 size: 14 residues. J lost 5 bases, V lost 4 bases, and 7 bases had no gene match. CDR3 sequence: CASSLTGVGTEAFF. The CDR3 region has the DNA TGCGCCAGCAGCCTCACAGGGGTTGGAACTGAAGCTTTCTTT.

The chain joins TRBV5-8 to TRBJ2-7; D possibly corresponds to TRBD2 (5 bases). This CDR3 contains 15 residues. V dropped 0 bases and J dropped 2 bases, with 12 bases sitting between them. Germline loops: CDR1 SGHTS, CDR2 YDEGEE. Here the CDR3 DNA reads TGTGCCAGCAGCTTGGGTCTAGCTTTTACCTACGAGCAGTACTTC. This gives the protein CASSLGLAFTYEQYF.

The chain has TRBV12-3 or TRBV12-4 and TRBJ2-7; D gene unclear. The CDR3 totals 13 residues. Trimming shortened V by 6 bases and J by 4 bases, and 13 bases separated the two germline ends. The CDR3 nucleotides read TGTGCCAGCAGCATCTCGGTACCGTACGAGCAGTACTTC. It yields the protein CASSISVPYEQYF.

The chain combines TRBV6-5 with TRBJ1-6, with a tentative D call TRBD1 (6 bases). The CDR3 extends over 14 amino acids. Trimming cost V 8 bases and J 0 bases, with 8 bases left between them. Germline values: CDR1 MNHEY, CDR2 SVGAGI. CDR3 loop: CASDRSSYNSPLHF. The CDR3, as DNA: TGTGCCAGCGACAGGAGCTCCTATAATTCACCCCTCCACTTT.

The chain joins TRBV5-6 to TRBJ2-2; the match to TRBD1 covers 9 bases. V was clipped by 4 bases and J by 7 bases; unmatched bases: 5. The CDR3 is 14 amino acids. The germline V gene has CDR1 SGHDT and CDR2 YYEEEE. This CDR3 reads CASSPDRGIGELFF. The DNA for the CDR3 is TGTGCCAGCAGCCCAGACAGGGGGATCGGGGAGCTGTTTTTT.

The CDR3 loop reads CAWSEFRLNNSPLHF. For the CDR3, the DNA is TGTGCCTGGAGCGAATTCAGGCTTAATAATTCACCCCTCCACTTT. The V and J genes are TRBV30 and TRBJ1-6; no reliable D call. The V end was cut by 3 bases, the J end by 5 bases, with 14 bases between. Germline V CDR1 and CDR2: GTSNPN, SVGIG (reference sequence). The CDR3 length is 15 residues.

This chain connects TRBV6-5 to TRBJ2-3; TRBD2 aligns across 7 bases. The CDR3 sequence is 14 residues long. Losses at the gene ends were 6 bases for V and 6 bases for J; bases not matched to a gene: 9. The germline CDR1 and CDR2 sequences are MNHEY and SVGAGI. The CDR3 region is CASRAWGGMDTQYF. The CDR3, as DNA: TGTGCCAGCAGGGCTTGGGGGGGGATGGATACGCAGTATTTT.

This clone was detected only once. One junction end does not reproduce the germline sequence, and a read error may be involved. The chain employs TRBV3-1 (or the pseudogene TRBV3-2) and TRBJ1-2; TRBD1 is a possible D gene (6 bases). The CDR3 spans 14 residues. CDR1 and CDR2 from the germline V gene are LGHDT and YNNKEL (reference sequence). CDR3 DNA sequence: TGTGCCAGCAGCCAAGAATGGGGTTTGGGGGGGCTCCTCTTC. Translation gives CASSQEWGLGGLLF.

This clone was detected once. The chain combines TRBV7-9 with TRBJ2-7, with 9 nucleotides matching TRBD2. This CDR3 is built from 16 residues. Germline trimming cut 5 bases from V and 1 base from J; bases unmatched to any gene: 9. CDR1 SEHNR and CDR2 FQNEAQ come from the germline V gene (reference sequence). Here the CDR3 reads CASSPGLAGDSYEQYV. In DNA form, the CDR3 reads TGTGCCAGCAGCCCCGGGTTAGCGGGGGATTCCTACGAGCAGTACGTC.

The V call is TRBV4-1, the J call TRBJ1-2; tentatively, D is TRBD1 (5 bases). From germline, CDR1 is MGHRA and CDR2 YSYEKL. This CDR3 has 15 residues. Trimming took 5 bases from V and 6 from J, leaving 19 bases between them. The CDR3 sequence is CASSSGKGSSNGYTF. CDR3 coding DNA: TGCGCCAGCAGCAGTGGAAAGGGGTCATCTAATGGCTACACCTTC.

This clone has just one count. The V gene is TRBV24-1, the J gene TRBJ1-5; a weak D match, TRBD1 (5 bases). Germline V lookup: CDR1 KGHDR, CDR2 SFDVKD. V lost 4 bases, J lost 5 bases, and 14 bases lay in between. CDR3 size: 15 residues. The CDR3 DNA sequence: TGTGCCACCAGTGAAGGGACTTGGGGGGATCAGCCCCAGCATTTT. Translated: CATSEGTWGDQPQHF.

DNA for the CDR3: TGTGCCTGGGGAGGGGGACTAGGCAGGGGTGGATACTTC. Its protein product is CAWGGGLGRGGYF. J is TRBJ2-7 and V is TRBV30; 8 bases map to TRBD2. The ends lost 5 bases at V and 13 bases at J; junction bases unmatched: 16. Germline assignment: CDR1 GTSNPN and CDR2 SVGIG (reference sequence). The CDR3 has 13 residues. The full variable domain, rest sourced from reference TRBV30 and TRBJ2-7, is SQTIHQWPATLVQPVGSPLSLECTVEGTSNPNLYWYRQAAGRGLQLLFYSVGIGQISSEVPQNLSASRPQDRQFILSSKKLLLSDSGFYLCAWGGGLGRGGYFGPGTRLTVT.

The gene calls are TRBV5-4 and TRBJ1-1; no reliable D call. The V and J ends lost 5 bases and 3 bases respectively, with 11 bases between them. This CDR3 is built from 13 residues. CDR1 is SGHNT, CDR2 YYREEE, per germline (reference sequence). The CDR3 sequence: CASSGEQDTEAFF. In DNA form, the CDR3 reads TGTGCCAGCAGTGGGGAGCAGGACACTGAAGCTTTCTTT.

The chain uses TRBV7-9 and TRBJ2-3; the match to TRBD2 covers 10 bases. CDR1 and CDR2 from the germline V gene are SEHNR and FQNEAQ (reference sequence). V trimming: 2 bases; J trimming: 6 bases; junction bases outside the gene matches: 17. This CDR3 region has 19 residues. The CDR3 region is CASSLSGPPSGRLVDTQYF. The DNA of the CDR3 is TGTGCCAGCAGCTTAAGCGGACCCCCTAGCGGGAGATTAGTGGATACGCAGTATTTT. Variable domain in full (rest from reference TRBV7-9 and TRBJ2-3): DTGVSQNPRHKITKRGQNVTFRCDPISEHNRLYWYRQTLGQGPEFLTYFQNEAQLEKSRLLSDRFSAERPKGSFSTLEIQRTEQGDSAMYLCASSLSGPPSGRLVDTQYFGPGTRLTVL.

This rearrangement joins TRBV7-2 to TRBJ1-2, with 10 bases matching TRBD1. The germline gives CDR1 SGHTA, CDR2 FQGNSA. The V gene end was trimmed by 3 bases and the J gene end by 2 bases; junction bases not matched to a gene: 0. CDR3 length: 14 residues. Written as DNA, the CDR3 is TGTGCCAGCAGCTTGACAGGGGGCAACTATGGCTACACCTTC. It specifies CASSLTGGNYGYTF.

The gene calls are TRBV29-1 and TRBJ1-4, with a weak D call TRBD1 (6 bases). CDR1 SQVTM and CDR2 ANQGSEA come from the germline V gene. The CDR3 is 13 amino acids. The V and J ends lost 4 bases and 8 bases respectively, with 14 bases between them. CDR3 in amino acids: CSVVLRGHEKLFF. The CDR3 DNA is TGCAGCGTTGTTTTGAGGGGACACGAAAAACTGTTTTTT.

This chain connects TRBV11-2 to TRBJ1-2, with D perhaps matching TRBD1 (5 bases). V shed 5 bases and J shed 8 bases, with 18 bases lying between them. This CDR3 region has 14 residues. CDR1 and CDR2 from the germline V gene are SGHAT and FQNNGV. This CDR3 is CASSQVTEAGGYTF. DNA of the CDR3: TGTGCCAGCAGCCAGGTGACAGAAGCAGGAGGCTACACCTTC.

The CDR3 bases are TGTGCCAGCAGCCCAATATTAGACAGAGGTCAGCCCCAGCATTTT. This codes for CASSPILDRGQPQHF. The V and J genes are TRBV2 and TRBJ1-5; D perhaps matches TRBD1 (5 bases). V was shortened by 6 bases and J by 6 bases, with 18 bases between the two germline ends. Germline V CDR1 and CDR2: SNHLY, FYNNEI. The CDR3 extends over 15 amino acids.

The DNA for the CDR3 is TGTGCCAGCAGCTTAGGTCGGGAAGAAAAACTGTTTTTT. Translation: CASSLGREEKLFF. The chain has TRBV7-9 and TRBJ1-4; no clear D gene. The CDR3 loop spans 13 amino acids. Germline V gene sequence: CDR1 SEHNR, CDR2 FQNEAQ (reference sequence). V was pared by 1 base and J by 8 bases, with 8 bases between.

This chain connects TRBV6-5 to TRBJ2-3; D is undetermined. The CDR3 loop spans 15 amino acids. Germline lookup yields CDR1 MNHEY and CDR2 SVGAGI. The V gene lost 6 bases and the J gene lost 4 bases, with 17 bases spanning the gap. CDR3 DNA sequence: TGTGCCAGCAGCCGGCGGCAGTCCATAGCAGATACGCAGTATTTT. This encodes CASSRRQSIADTQYF.

This clone turned up a few times. The rearrangement links TRBV7-9 to TRBJ1-4, with 8 bases identical to TRBD1. CDR1 SEHNR and CDR2 FQNEAQ come from the germline V gene (reference sequence). Losses at the gene ends were 4 bases for V and 12 bases for J; bases not matched to a gene: 4. The length of the CDR3 is 12 residues. The CDR3 nucleotides are TGTGCCAGCAGCTCCTACAGGGGGGAACTGTTTTTT. Its protein is CASSSYRGELFF.

V usage is TRBV24-1 and J usage is TRBJ2-7; 10 bases align to TRBD1. The junction had 1 base not matched to a gene; V was cut back by 9 bases and J by 0 bases. The CDR3 runs 13 residues. The germline V gene encodes CDR1 KGHDR and CDR2 SFDVKD. CDR3 protein: CATGTGDSYEQYF. CDR3 DNA sequence: TGTGCCACCGGGACAGGGGACTCCTACGAGCAGTACTTC.